This TCR beta chain was found in a study of blood T cell repertoires in COVID-19. The wider study: The United States, Italy and Spain supplied acute and convalescent COVID-19 samples.

Study processing details: Reference gene primer amplification gave estimated nucleated cell counts. Profiling relied on immunoSEQ multiplex PCR, and the TCRdb table lists in-frame clones only, not all of them. That table furnishes V, J and clone size, whereas the DNA furnished D and trimming. The sample consists of about 330,000 clones, less than 90% of them appearing once. Cohort placement rested on clinical history that participants reported themselves. Germline V lookup: CDR1 KGHSH, CDR2 LQKENI. The CDR3 has 15 residues. With 3 bases removed from V and 4 bases from J, the gap between germline ends came to 10 bases.

What was sequenced was PBMCs or T cells enriched from blood (not recorded which). The sequence derives from a young woman who had recovered from COVID-19. The chain combines TRBV18 with TRBJ2-6; a weak D match, TRBD1 (6 bases). CDR3 nucleotide sequence: TGTGCCAGCTCACCTGGGACAATCGGGGCCAACGTCCTGACTTTC. Protein product: CASSPGTIGANVLTF.